The T cell receptor (beta chain) described here comes from a study of CD8 T cells in Susac syndrome. Study-level results: As the study acknowledged, the number of individuals who were part of its TCR sequencing and HLA analysis was relatively small.

The germline gives CDR1 LNHNV, CDR2 YYDKDF (reference sequence). The CDR3 sequence is 15 residues long. V was pared by 0 bases and J by 0 bases, with 8 bases between. CD8+ and CD4+ T cells taken from blood had their TCR beta sequenced. Controls were healthy donors (matched for age and sex). With random hexamers, roughly 0.45 to 1 ug RNA was reverse transcribed. The immunoSEQ assay covered 54 Vbeta and 13 Jbeta segments for CDR3. From the immunoSEQ multiplex PCR reads, TCRdb called clonotypes with MiXCR, one entry per CDR3 protein. The sample contains more than 150,000 distinct CDR3 sequences, 90% to 95% of which appear only once. A word on this clonotype: What it recognizes is unknown.

The receptor was isolated from a human donor in good health. Sequencing was done on a sample of CD4+ T cells from PBMCs. The chain uses TRBV15 and TRBJ1-1, with D tentatively TRBD1 (6 bases). The CDR3 DNA follows: TGTGCCACCAGCAGAGATAACAGGGTGAACACTGAAGCTTTCTTT. The encoded protein is CATSRDNRVNTEAFF. The variable domain in full, completed from reference TRBV15 and TRBJ1-1, reads DAMVIQNPRYQVTQFGKPVTLSCSQTLNHNVMYWYQQKSSQAPKLLFHYYDKDFNNEADTPDNFQSRRPNTSFCFLDIRSPGLGDTAMYLCATSRDNRVNTEAFFGQGTRLTVV.